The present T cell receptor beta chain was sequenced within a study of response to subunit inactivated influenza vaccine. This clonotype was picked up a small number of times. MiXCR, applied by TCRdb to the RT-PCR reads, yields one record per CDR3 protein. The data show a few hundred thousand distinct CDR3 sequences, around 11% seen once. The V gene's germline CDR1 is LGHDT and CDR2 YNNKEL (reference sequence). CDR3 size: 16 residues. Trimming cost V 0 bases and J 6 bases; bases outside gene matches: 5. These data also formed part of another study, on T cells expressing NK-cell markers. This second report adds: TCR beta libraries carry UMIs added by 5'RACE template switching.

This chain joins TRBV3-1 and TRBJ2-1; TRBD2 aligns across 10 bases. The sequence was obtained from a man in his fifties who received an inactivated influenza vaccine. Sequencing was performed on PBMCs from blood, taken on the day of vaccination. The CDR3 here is CASSQDLLAGVNEQFF. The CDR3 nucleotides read TGTGCCAGCAGCCAAGATCTCCTAGCGGGGGTCAATGAGCAGTTCTTC.